These 3 T cell receptor beta chains share one sample of origin, sequenced in a study of blood T cell repertoires in COVID-19 (TCRdb year 2020). Library preparation was by the immunoSEQ multiplex PCR assay. TCRdb took this table from immuneACCESS and kept in-frame rearrangements with V and J called. Such tables lack part of the clones; where checked against another copy, unresolved V genes explain under half of the gap, and the rest is unexplained. This sample is represented by 190,000 or so clones; 89% of them were singletons. The top ten clones comprise approximately 8.1% of the sample. Sequenced input: PBMCs or T cells enriched from blood (not recorded which). Receptors were obtained from a woman under 30 who had recovered from COVID-19.

The chain is built from TRBV19 and TRBJ2-3, with 9 bases identical to TRBD2. J lost 2 bases, V lost 4 bases, and 7 bases had no gene match. This CDR3 spans 16 amino acids. Germline V gene data show CDR1 as LNHDA and CDR2 as SQIVND (reference sequence). The CDR3 sequence is CASSRYSGGVTDTQYF. The CDR3, as DNA: TGTGCCAGTAGTAGATATAGCGGGGGCGTCACAGATACGCAGTATTTT.

The rearrangement links TRBV7-2 to TRBJ1-6; perhaps TRBD1 as D (5 bases). There are 15 residues in the CDR3. Per germline, CDR1 SGHTA and CDR2 FQGNSA. V was shortened by 5 bases and J by 7 bases, with 15 bases between the two germline ends. The CDR3 coding sequence is TGTGCCAGCAGCAACCCTGGGGCTGGGAATTCACCCCTCCACTTT. Its translation is CASSNPGAGNSPLHF. Full variable domain (remainder filled in from reference TRBV7-2 and TRBJ1-6): GAGVSQSPSNKVTEKGKDVELRCDPISGHTALYWYRQSLGQGLEFLIYFQGNSAPDKSGLPSDRFSAERTGGSVSTLTIQRTQQEDSAVYLCASSNPGAGNSPLHFGNGTRLTVT.

In this sample, this clone turned up a few times. Here the CDR3 reads CSAIRTGSNEKLFF. The CDR3 region has the DNA TGCAGCGCTATCCGGACAGGGTCAAATGAAAAACTGTTTTTT. The V call is TRBV29-1, the J call TRBJ1-4; 8 nucleotides align to TRBD1. This CDR3 is 14 amino acids long. Germline lookup yields CDR1 SQVTM and CDR2 ANQGSEA. Unmatched junction bases numbered 9, after V lost 7 bases and J lost 5 bases. The whole variable domain, remainder taken from reference TRBV29-1 and TRBJ1-4, is SAVISQKPSRDICQRGTSLTIQCQVDSQVTMMFWYRQQPGQSLTLIATANQGSEATYESGFVIDKFPISRPNLTFSTLTVSNMSPEDSSIYLCSAIRTGSNEKLFFGSGTQLSVL.